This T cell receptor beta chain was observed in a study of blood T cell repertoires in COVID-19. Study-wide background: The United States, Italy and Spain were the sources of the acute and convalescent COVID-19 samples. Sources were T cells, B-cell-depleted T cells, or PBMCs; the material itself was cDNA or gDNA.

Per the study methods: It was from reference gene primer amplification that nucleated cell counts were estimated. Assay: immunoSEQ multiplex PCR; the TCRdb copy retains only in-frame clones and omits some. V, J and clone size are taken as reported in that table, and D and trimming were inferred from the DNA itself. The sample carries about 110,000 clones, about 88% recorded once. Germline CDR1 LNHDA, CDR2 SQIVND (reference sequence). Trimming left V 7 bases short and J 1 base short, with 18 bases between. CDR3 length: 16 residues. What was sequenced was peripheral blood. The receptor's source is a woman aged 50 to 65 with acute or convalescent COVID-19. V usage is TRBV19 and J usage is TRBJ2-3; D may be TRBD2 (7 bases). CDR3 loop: CASMGGRGLRTDTQYF. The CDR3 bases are TGTGCCAGTATGGGTGGCAGGGGACTACGCACAGATACGCAGTATTTT.